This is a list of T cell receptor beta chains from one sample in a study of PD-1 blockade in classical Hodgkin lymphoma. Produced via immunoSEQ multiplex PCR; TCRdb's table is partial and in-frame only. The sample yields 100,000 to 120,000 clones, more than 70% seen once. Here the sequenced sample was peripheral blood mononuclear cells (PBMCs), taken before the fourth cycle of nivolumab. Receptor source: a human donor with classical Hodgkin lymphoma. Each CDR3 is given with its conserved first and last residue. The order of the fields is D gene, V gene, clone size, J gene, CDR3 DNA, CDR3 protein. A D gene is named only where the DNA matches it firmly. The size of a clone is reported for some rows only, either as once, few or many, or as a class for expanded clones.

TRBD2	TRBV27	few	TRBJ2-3	TGTGCCAGCAGTTCACTAGCGGGAGGGGGCGATACGCAGTATTTT	CASSSLAGGGDTQYF
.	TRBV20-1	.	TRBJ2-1	TGCAGTGCTTTCTACTCTGAGCAGTTCTTC	CSAFYSEQFF
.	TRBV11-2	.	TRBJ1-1	TGTGCCAGCAGCTTAGAGAGGGCGTTGAGCACTGAAGCTTTCTTT	CASSLERALSTEAFF
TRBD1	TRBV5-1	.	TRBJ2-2	TGCGCCAGCAGCACAGGACAGGGTGCCGGGGAGCTGTTTTTT	CASSTGQGAGELFF
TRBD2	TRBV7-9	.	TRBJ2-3	TGTGCCAGCAGTTCTTTTCTAGCGGGAAACACAGATACGCAGTATTTT	CASSSFLAGNTDTQYF
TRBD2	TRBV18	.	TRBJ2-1	TGTGCCAGCTCACCACGGACCTCTAGCGGGAGCATCAATGAGCAGTTCTTC	CASSPRTSSGSINEQFF
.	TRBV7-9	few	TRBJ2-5	TGTGCCAGCAGCTTAGGGCGGGAGACCCAGTACTTC	CASSLGRETQYF
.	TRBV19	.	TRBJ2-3	TGTGCCAGTAGCCAACTCCGGACAGTCATGAGAACAGATACGCAGTATTTT	CASSQLRTVMRTDTQYF
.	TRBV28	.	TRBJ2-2	TGTGCCAGCAGTTTAATGACGGGTAGGTCAGCCGGGGAGCTGTTTTTT	CASSLMTGRSAGELFF
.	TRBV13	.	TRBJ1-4	TGTGCCAGCAGCTTATCAGGGGTGGGTGAAAAACTGTTTTTT	CASSLSGVGEKLFF
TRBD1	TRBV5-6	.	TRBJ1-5	TGTGCCAGCAGCTGGACAGGAGACAATCAGCCCCAGCATTTT	CASSWTGDNQPQHF
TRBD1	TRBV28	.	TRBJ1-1	TGTGCCAGCAGTTTAATACAGGGGATAGCTGAAGCTTTCTTT	CASSLIQGIAEAFF
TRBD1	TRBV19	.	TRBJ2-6	TGTGCCACTAGGGACAGCATTCACTCTGGGGCCAACGTCCTGACTTTC	CATRDSIHSGANVLTF
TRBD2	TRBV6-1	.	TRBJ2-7	TGTGCCAGCCACCGGGCCGGGGGGGGTCTCTACGAGCAGTACTTC	CASHRAGGGLYEQYF
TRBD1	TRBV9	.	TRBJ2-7	TGTGCCAGCAGCGTAGGGTCCCCCCAGGGGGCGTTTGACTACGAGCAGTACTTC	CASSVGSPQGAFDYEQYF
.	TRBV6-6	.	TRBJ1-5	TGTGCCAGCAGTCCCCATAATCAGCCCCAGCATTTT	CASSPHNQPQHF
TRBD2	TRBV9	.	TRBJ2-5	TGTGCCAGCAGCTCGACTAGCGGGATAGGAGAGACCCAGTACTTC	CASSSTSGIGETQYF
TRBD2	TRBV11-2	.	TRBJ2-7	TGTGCCAGCAGCTTGAATATACCGGGACTAGCGGGAGTTTTTTACGAGCAGTACTTC	CASSLNIPGLAGVFYEQYF
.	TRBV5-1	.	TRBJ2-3	TGCGCCAGCAGCTTGTGGGCTTCCACAGATACGCAGTATTTT	CASSLWASTDTQYF
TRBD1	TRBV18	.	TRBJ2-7	TGTGCCAGCTCACTCCAGACAGGGCCAGCCTACGAGCAGTACTTC	CASSLQTGPAYEQYF
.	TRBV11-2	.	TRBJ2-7	TGTGCCAGCAGCTTAGGTAGGGCGACCTCCTACGAGCAGTACTTC	CASSLGRATSYEQYF
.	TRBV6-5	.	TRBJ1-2	TGTGCCAGCGGGGAGGTTTCGGGCTACACCTTC	CASGEVSGYTF
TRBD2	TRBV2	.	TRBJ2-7	TGTGCCAGCGGCCCCGCGGGAGGTTATGGCGAGCAGTACTTC	CASGPAGGYGEQYF
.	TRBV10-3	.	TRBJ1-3	TGTGCCATCAGCTCAGACCAAGACAGAGACACCATATATTTT	CAISSDQDRDTIYF
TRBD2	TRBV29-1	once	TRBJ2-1	TGCAGCGAAACTAGCGGGAGCACTGAGCAGTTCTTC	CSETSGSTEQFF
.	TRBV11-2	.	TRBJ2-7	TGTGCCAGCACCTACGACGCGAGGGGGGGTTCCTACGAGCAGTACTTC	CASTYDARGGSYEQYF
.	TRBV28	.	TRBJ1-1	TGTGCCAGCAGTTTATCCATAAGGGGGATGAGGTCTGAAGCTTTCTTT	CASSLSIRGMRSEAFF
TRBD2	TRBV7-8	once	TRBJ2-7	TGTGCCAGCAGCCAGCGGGACGGGGGATACTCCTACGAGCAGTACTTC	CASSQRDGGYSYEQYF
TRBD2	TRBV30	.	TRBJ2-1	TGTGCCTGGGGACTAGGGTCGTACAATGAGCAGTTCTTC	CAWGLGSYNEQFF
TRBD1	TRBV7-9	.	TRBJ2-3	TGTGCCAGCAGCTTAGACGGAGCAGGGGGCGCATCAAATACGCAGTATTTT	CASSLDGAGGASNTQYF
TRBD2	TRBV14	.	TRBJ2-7	TGTGCCAGCAGCCCCGGACTAGCGGCAATCTCCTACGAGCAGTACTTC	CASSPGLAAISYEQYF
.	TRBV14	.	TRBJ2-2	TGTGCCAGCAGAGTATCCGGGACCCACACCGGGGAGCTGTTTTTT	CASRVSGTHTGELFF
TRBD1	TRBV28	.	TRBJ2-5	TGTGCCAGCAGCCCCGGGGGACAGGCTCGGGAGACCCAGTACTTC	CASSPGGQARETQYF
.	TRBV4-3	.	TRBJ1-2	TGCGCCAGCAGCCCACATATGATAGGGTTGGGCTACACCTTC	CASSPHMIGLGYTF
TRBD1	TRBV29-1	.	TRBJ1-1	TGCAGCGTGCGGACAGGGGCGAACACTGAAGCTTTCTTT	CSVRTGANTEAFF
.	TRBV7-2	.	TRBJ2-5	TGTGCCAGCAGCTTAATGGGCGGAACACAAGAGACCCAGTACTTC	CASSLMGGTQETQYF
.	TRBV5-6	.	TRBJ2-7	TGTGCCAGCAGCCTCGACCGTGCCTTTTGGATACGCGAGCAGTACTTC	CASSLDRAFWIREQYF
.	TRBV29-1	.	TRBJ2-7	TGCAGCGTTGAAGACCCGACGGGGAGCTCCTACGAGCAGTACTTC	CSVEDPTGSSYEQYF
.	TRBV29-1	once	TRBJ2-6	TGCAGCGTCGCATTCGGGAGCTCTGGGGCCAACGTCCTGACTTTC	CSVAFGSSGANVLTF
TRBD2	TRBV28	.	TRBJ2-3	TGTGCCAGCAGTTCGGGACTAGCGGGAGGCACAGATACGCAGTATTTT	CASSSGLAGGTDTQYF
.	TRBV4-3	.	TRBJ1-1	TGCGCCAGCAGCCAAGAGGGTAGGGGAAGCACCGGAGCTTTCTTT	CASSQEGRGSTGAFF
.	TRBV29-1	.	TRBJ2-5	TGCAGCGTTGAATTGATTAGGGACACCCAAGAGACCCAGTACTTC	CSVELIRDTQETQYF
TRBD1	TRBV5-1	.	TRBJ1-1	TGCGCCAGCAGCTCGGGACAGGGGGTCACTGAAGCTTTCTTT	CASSSGQGVTEAFF
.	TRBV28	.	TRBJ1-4	TGTGCCAGCAGTTTTCCGGTTGGGGAAAAACTGTTTTTT	CASSFPVGEKLFF
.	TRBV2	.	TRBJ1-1	TGTGCCAGCAGGGAGACAGGTCTAAGGGACACTGAAGCTTTCTTT	CASRETGLRDTEAFF
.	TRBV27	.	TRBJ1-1	TGTGCCAGCAGTTTAGAGCCACAGAGCCGGGAAGCTTTCTTT	CASSLEPQSREAFF
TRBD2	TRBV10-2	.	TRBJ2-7	TGCGCCAGCGGAGCTAGCGGGAACCACGAGCAGTACTTC	CASGASGNHEQYF
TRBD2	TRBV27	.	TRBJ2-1	TGTGCCTGCGACCGGGACGCCGGGGGGAATGAGCAGTTCTTC	CACDRDAGGNEQFF
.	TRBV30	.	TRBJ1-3	TGTGCCTGGAGTGTACTGGGTCAGATATCTGGAAACACCATATATTTT	CAWSVLGQISGNTIYF
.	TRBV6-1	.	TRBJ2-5	TGTGCCAGCAGTGAATTAGTGGCGGTGGCCCAGTACTTC	CASSELVAVAQYF
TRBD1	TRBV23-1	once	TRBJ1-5	TGCGCCAGCACTCCGACAGGGGGTGATCAGCCCCAGCATTTT	CASTPTGGDQPQHF
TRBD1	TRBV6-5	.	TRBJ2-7	TGTGCCAGCAGTTTGGGGACAGGGCGCGAGCAGTACTTC	CASSLGTGREQYF
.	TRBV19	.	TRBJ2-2	TGTGCCAGTAGTAGAATTAGGACCGGGGAGCTGTTTTTT	CASSRIRTGELFF
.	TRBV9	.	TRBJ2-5	TGTGCCAGCAGCCGAGTAGATCGGCCCCGGGGCCAAGAGACCCAGTACTTC	CASSRVDRPRGQETQYF
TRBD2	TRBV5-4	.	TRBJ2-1	TGTGCCAGCACCCCCGGAGGGACTAGCGCCTACAATGAGCAGTTCTTC	CASTPGGTSAYNEQFF
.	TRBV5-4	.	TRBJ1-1	TGTGCCAGCAGCTTGGATTTGGGGGGCGACTACACTGAAGCTTTCTTT	CASSLDLGGDYTEAFF
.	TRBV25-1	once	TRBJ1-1	TGTGCCAGCAGTAAACAGGAATACGAACGGGCTTTCTTT	CASSKQEYERAFF